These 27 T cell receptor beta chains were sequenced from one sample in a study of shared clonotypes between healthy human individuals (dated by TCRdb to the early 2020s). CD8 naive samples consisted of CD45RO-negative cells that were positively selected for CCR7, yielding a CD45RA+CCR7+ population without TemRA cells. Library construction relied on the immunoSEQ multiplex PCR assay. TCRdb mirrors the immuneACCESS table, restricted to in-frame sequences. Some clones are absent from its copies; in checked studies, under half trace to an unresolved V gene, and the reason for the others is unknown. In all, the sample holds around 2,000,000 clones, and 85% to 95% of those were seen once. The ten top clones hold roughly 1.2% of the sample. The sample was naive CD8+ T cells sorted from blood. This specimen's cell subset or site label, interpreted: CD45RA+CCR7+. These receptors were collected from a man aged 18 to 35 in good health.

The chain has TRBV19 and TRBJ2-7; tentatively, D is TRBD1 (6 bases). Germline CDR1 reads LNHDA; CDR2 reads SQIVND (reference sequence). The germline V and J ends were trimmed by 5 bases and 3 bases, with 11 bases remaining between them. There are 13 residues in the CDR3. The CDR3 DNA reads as TGTGCCAGTAGTGTAGGACAGTACTACGAGCAGTACTTC. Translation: CASSVGQYYEQYF. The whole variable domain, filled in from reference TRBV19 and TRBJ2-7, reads DGGITQSPKYLFRKEGQNVTLSCEQNLNHDAMYWYRQDPGQGLRLIYYSQIVNDFQKGDIAEGYSVSREKKESFPLTVTSAQKNPTAFYLCASSVGQYYEQYFGPGTRLTVT.

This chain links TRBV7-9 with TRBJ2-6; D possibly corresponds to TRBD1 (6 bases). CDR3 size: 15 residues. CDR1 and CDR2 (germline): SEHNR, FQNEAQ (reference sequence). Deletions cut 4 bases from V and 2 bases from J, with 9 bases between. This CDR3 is CASSSHRAGANVLTF. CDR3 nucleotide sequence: TGTGCCAGCAGCTCGCACAGGGCTGGGGCCAACGTCCTGACTTTC.

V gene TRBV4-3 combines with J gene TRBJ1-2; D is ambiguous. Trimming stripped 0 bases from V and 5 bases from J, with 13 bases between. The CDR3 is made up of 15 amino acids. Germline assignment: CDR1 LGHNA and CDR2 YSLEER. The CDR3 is CASSQDLVPTYGYTF. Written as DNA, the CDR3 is TGCGCCAGCAGCCAAGATCTGGTCCCAACTTATGGCTACACCTTC.

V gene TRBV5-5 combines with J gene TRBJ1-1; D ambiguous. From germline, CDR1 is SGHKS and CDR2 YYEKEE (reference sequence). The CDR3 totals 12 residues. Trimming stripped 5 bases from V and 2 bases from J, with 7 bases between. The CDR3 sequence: CASSFDNTEAFF. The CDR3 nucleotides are TGTGCCAGCAGTTTTGATAACACTGAAGCTTTCTTT.

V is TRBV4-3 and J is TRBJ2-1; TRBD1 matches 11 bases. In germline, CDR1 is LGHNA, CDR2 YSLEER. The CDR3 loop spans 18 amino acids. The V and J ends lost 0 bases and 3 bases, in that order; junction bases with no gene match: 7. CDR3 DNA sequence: TGCGCCAGCAGCCAAGATTGGGAAGGGACAGGGGGCTACAATGAGCAGTTCTTC. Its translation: CASSQDWEGTGGYNEQFF.

The CDR3 DNA reads as TGTGCCAGCAGCTCCGGGACAGGGGGCAGCGAGACCCAGTACTTC. Its protein product is CASSSGTGGSETQYF. The rearrangement links TRBV5-6 to TRBJ2-5; 12 nucleotides agree with TRBD1. The CDR3 is 15 residues long. Germline CDR1 SGHDT, CDR2 YYEEEE. V was pared by 3 bases and J by 5 bases, with 5 bases of the junction left unmatched.

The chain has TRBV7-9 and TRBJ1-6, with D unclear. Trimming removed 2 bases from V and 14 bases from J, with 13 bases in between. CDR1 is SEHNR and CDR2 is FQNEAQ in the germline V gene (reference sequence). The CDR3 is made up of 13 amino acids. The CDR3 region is CASSLYSDPTLHF. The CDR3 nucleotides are TGTGCCAGCAGCTTATATTCGGATCCCACCCTCCACTTT.

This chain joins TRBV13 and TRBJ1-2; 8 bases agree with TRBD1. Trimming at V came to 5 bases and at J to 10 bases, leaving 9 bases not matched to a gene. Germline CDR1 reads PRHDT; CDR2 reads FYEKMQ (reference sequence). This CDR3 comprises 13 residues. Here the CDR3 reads CASSPWTGYDYTF. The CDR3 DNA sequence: TGTGCCAGCAGCCCTTGGACAGGGTACGACTACACCTTC.

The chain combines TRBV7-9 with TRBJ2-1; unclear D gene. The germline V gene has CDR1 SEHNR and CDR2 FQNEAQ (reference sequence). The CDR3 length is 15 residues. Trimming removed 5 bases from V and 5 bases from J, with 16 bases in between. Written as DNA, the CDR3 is TGTGCCAGCAGCCTCCGACTGGGGTTACACAATGAGCAGTTCTTC. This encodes CASSLRLGLHNEQFF.

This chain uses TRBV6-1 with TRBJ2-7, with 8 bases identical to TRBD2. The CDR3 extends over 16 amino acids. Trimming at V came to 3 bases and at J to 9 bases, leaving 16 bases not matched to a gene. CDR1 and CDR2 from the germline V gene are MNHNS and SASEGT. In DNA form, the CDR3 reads TGTGCCAGCAGTGACTACTCATCGGCTAGCGGGTACCCGCAGTACTTC. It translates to CASSDYSSASGYPQYF.

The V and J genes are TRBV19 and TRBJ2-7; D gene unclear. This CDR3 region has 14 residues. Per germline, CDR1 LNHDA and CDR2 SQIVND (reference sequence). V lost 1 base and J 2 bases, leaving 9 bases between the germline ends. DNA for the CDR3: TGTGCCAGTAGTATAGGGTACAGTACCTACGAGCAGTACTTC. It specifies CASSIGYSTYEQYF.

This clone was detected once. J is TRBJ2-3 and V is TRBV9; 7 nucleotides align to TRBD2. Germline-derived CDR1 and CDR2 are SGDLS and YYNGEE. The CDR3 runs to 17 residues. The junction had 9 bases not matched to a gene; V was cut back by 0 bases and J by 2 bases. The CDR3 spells CASSVGPLGGTTDTQYF. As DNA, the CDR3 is TGTGCCAGCAGCGTAGGGCCCCTGGGGGGGACCACAGATACGCAGTATTTT. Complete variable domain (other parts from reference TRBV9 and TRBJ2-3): DSGVTQTPKHLITATGQRVTLRCSPRSGDLSVYWYQQSLDQGLQFLIQYYNGEERAKGNILERFSAQQFPDLHSELNLSSLELGDSALYFCASSVGPLGGTTDTQYFGPGTRLTVL.

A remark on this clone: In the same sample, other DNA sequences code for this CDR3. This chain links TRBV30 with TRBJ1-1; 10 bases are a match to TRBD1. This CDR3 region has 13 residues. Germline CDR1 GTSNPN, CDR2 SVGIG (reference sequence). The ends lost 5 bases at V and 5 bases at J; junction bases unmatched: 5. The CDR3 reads CAWARTGGTEAFF. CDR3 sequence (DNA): TGTGCCTGGGCTCGGACAGGGGGAACTGAAGCTTTCTTT. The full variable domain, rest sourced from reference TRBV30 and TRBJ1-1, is SQTIHQWPATLVQPVGSPLSLECTVEGTSNPNLYWYRQAAGRGLQLLFYSVGIGQISSEVPQNLSASRPQDRQFILSSKKLLLSDSGFYLCAWARTGGTEAFFGQGTRLTVV.

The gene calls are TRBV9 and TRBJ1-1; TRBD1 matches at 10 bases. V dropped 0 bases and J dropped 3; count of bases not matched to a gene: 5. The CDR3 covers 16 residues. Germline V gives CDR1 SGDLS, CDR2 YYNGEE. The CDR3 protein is CASSVGDRGWYTEAFF. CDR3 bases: TGTGCCAGCAGCGTAGGGGACAGGGGTTGGTACACTGAAGCTTTCTTT.

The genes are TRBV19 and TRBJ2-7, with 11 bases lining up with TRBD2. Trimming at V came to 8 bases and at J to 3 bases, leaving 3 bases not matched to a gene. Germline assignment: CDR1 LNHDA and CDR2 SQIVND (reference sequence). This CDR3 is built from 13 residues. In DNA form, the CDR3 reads TGTGCCAGTTCGACTAGCGGGAACTACGAGCAGTACTTC. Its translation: CASSTSGNYEQYF. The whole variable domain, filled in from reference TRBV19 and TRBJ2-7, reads DGGITQSPKYLFRKEGQNVTLSCEQNLNHDAMYWYRQDPGQGLRLIYYSQIVNDFQKGDIAEGYSVSREKKESFPLTVTSAQKNPTAFYLCASSTSGNYEQYFGPGTRLTVT.

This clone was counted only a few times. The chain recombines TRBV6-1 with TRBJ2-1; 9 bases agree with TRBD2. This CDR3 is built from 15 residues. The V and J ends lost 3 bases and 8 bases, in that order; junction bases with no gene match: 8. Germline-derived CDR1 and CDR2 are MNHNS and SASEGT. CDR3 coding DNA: TGTGCCAGCAGTGACTGGCGGGAGGGTGTCTATGAGCAGTTCTTC. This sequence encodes CASSDWREGVYEQFF.

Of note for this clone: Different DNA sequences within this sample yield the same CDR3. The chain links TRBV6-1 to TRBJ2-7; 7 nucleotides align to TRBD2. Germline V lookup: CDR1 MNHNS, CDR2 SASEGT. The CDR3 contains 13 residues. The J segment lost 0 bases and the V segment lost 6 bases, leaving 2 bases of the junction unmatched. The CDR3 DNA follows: TGTGCCAGCAGGGGACTAAGCTCCTACGAGCAGTACTTC. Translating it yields CASRGLSSYEQYF.

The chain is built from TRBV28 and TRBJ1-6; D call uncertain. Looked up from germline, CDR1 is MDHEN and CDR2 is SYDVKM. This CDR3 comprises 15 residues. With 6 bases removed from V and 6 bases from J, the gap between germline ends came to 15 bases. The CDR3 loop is CASSHRVPPNSPLHF. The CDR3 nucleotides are TGTGCCAGCAGCCACCGAGTCCCACCTAATTCACCCCTCCACTTT.

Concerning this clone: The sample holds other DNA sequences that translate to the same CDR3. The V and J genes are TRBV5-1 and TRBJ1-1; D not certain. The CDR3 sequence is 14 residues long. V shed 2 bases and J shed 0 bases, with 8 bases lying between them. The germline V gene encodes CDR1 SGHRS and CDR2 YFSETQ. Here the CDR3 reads CASSFETLNTEAFF. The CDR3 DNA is TGCGCCAGCAGCTTTGAGACATTGAACACTGAAGCTTTCTTT.

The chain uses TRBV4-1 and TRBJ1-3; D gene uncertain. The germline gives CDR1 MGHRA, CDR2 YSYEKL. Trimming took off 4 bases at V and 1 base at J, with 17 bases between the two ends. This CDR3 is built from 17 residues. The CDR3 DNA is TGCGCCAGCAGCCCAATTTTTGGACGGGAATCTGGAAACACCATATATTTT. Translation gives CASSPIFGRESGNTIYF.

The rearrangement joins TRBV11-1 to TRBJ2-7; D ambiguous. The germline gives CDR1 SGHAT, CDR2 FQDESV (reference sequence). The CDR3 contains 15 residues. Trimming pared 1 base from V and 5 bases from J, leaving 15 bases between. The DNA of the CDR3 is TGTGCCAGCAGCTTAGTACGGCAGCCGTTGGACGAGCAGTACTTC. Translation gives CASSLVRQPLDEQYF.

The DNA of the CDR3 is TGTGCCAGCAGCTTGGCCGGGACAGTGAATTCACCCCTCCACTTT. Translated: CASSLAGTVNSPLHF. V is TRBV11-2 and J is TRBJ1-6, with 7 bases aligning to TRBD1. This CDR3 is built from 15 residues. V was clipped by 3 bases and J by 7 bases; unmatched bases: 6. Germline CDR1 SGHAT, CDR2 FQNNGV.

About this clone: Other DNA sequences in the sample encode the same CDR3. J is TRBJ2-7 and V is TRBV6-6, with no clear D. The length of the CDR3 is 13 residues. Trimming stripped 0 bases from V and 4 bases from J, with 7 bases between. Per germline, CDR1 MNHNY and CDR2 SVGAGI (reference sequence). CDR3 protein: CASSYSNVYEQYF. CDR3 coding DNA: TGTGCCAGCAGTTACTCGAATGTTTACGAGCAGTACTTC.

CDR3 sequence: CASSATGTGWEEQFF. The CDR3, as DNA: TGTGCCAGCAGCGCCACCGGGACAGGGTGGGAGGAGCAGTTCTTC. The V gene is TRBV9, the J gene TRBJ2-1; 9 nucleotides agree with TRBD1. Germline CDR1 reads SGDLS; CDR2 reads YYNGEE. CDR3 size: 15 residues. With V trimmed by 3 bases and J by 10 bases, 11 bases remained unmatched. Drawing the rest from reference TRBV9 and TRBJ2-1, the complete variable domain is DSGVTQTPKHLITATGQRVTLRCSPRSGDLSVYWYQQSLDQGLQFLIQYYNGEERAKGNILERFSAQQFPDLHSELNLSSLELGDSALYFCASSATGTGWEEQFFGPGTRLTVL.

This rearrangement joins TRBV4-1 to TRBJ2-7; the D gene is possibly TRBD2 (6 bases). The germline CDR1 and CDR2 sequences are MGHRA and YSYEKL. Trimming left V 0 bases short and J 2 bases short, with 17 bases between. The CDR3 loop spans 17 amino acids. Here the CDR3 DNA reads TGCGCCAGCAGCCAAGATGGCGGGGTAGCGCCAGCCTACGAGCAGTACTTC. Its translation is CASSQDGGVAPAYEQYF.

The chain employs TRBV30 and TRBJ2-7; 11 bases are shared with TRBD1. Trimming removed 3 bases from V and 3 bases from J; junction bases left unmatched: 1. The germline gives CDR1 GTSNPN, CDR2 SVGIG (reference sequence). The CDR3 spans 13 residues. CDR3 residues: CAWRDRGHYEQYF. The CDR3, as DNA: TGTGCCTGGAGGGACAGGGGGCACTACGAGCAGTACTTC.

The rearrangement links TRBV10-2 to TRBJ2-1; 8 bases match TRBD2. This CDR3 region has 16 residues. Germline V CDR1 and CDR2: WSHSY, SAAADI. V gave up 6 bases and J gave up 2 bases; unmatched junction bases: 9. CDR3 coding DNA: TGCGCCAGCAGGGCACTTAGCGGGAACACCTACAATGAGCAGTTCTTC. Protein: CASRALSGNTYNEQFF.